A selection of T cell receptor beta chains follows, all from one sample in a study of T cell repertoires in cytomegalovirus infection. TCRdb reprocessed the reads via MiXCR and lists one record per CDR3 protein. The sample holds under 800,000 distinct CDR3 sequences, 24% seen once. Sequencing input: CD8+ T cells from PBMCs. The receptor source for this set is a human donor in good health (CMV status not recorded). Some clones in this sample may be carry-over from other donors' samples. CDR3s include the opening cysteine and the closing phenylalanine or tryptophan. D genes are given only for firm matches. Clone sizes are given selectively: once, few, many, or a class where the clone is expanded.

TRBV7-9	many	TRBJ1-5	-	CASSLEEQPQHF	TGTGCCAGCAGCTTAGAGGAACAGCCCCAGCATTTT
TRBV9	few	TRBJ1-2	-	CASSGLRAEYGYTF	TGTGCCAGCAGCGGTCTCCGTGCCGAATATGGCTACACCTTC
TRBV28	-	TRBJ1-5	-	CASSSRDTYSNQPQHF	TGTGCCAGCAGTTCCCGGGACACTTATAGCAATCAGCCCCAGCATTTT
TRBV28	-	TRBJ1-5	TRBD1	CASGDRGYQPQHF	TGTGCCAGCGGGGACAGGGGGTATCAGCCCCAGCATTTT
TRBV10-3	-	TRBJ2-2	-	CAISELAGNTGELFF	TGTGCCATCAGTGAGCTCGCGGGGAACACCGGGGAGCTGTTTTTT
TRBV27	few	TRBJ1-1	-	CASSLRAGVSEAFF	TGTGCCAGCAGTTTACGGGCAGGGGTCAGTGAAGCTTTCTTT
TRBV5-6	few	TRBJ1-1	TRBD1	CASSLARQGLNTEAFF	TGTGCCAGCAGCTTAGCCCGACAGGGACTGAACACTGAAGCTTTCTTT
TRBV15	few	TRBJ2-7	TRBD1	CATSAQGQGYEQYF	TGTGCCACCAGCGCCCAGGGACAGGGGTACGAGCAGTACTTC
TRBV7-9	few	TRBJ2-7	-	CASTTGVQEQYF	TGTGCCAGCACCACGGGCGTGCAGGAGCAGTACTTC
TRBV4-3	-	TRBJ2-2	TRBD1	CASSQHDRESSGELFF	TGCGCCAGCAGCCAACATGACAGGGAAAGTTCCGGGGAGCTGTTTTTT
TRBV6-2/TRBV6-3	once	TRBJ2-1	-	CASSYSNYDEQFF	TGTGCCAGCAGTTACTCGAACTACGATGAGCAGTTCTTC
TRBV25-1	-	TRBJ1-1	-	CASSEFLGGTEAFF	TGTGCCAGCAGTGAATTTCTTGGCGGGACAGAAGCTTTCTTT
TRBV7-8	many	TRBJ1-1	-	CASNPLGGGYTEAFF	TGTGCCAGCAACCCGCTCGGGGGGGGATACACTGAAGCTTTCTTT
TRBV11-2	-	TRBJ2-1	TRBD2	CASSPGGAGDSYNEQFF	TGTGCCAGCAGCCCGGGGGGAGCGGGGGATTCCTACAATGAGCAGTTCTTC
TRBV18	few	TRBJ1-1	-	CASSRVGYTEAFF	TGTGCCAGCTCACGGGTCGGCTACACTGAAGCTTTCTTT
TRBV6-5	many	TRBJ2-4	-	CASTPGGGVTKNIQYF	TGTGCCAGCACCCCAGGAGGGGGGGTAACCAAAAACATTCAGTACTTC
TRBV7-2	few	TRBJ1-1	-	CASSLVGVGSTEAFF	TGTGCCAGCAGCTTAGTGGGGGTGGGGAGCACTGAAGCTTTCTTT
TRBV7-6	-	TRBJ2-7	-	CASSTSTYREYEQYF	TGTGCCAGCAGCACAAGTACCTACAGGGAATACGAGCAGTACTTC
TRBV29-1	few	TRBJ2-1	-	CSVEIGNYNEQFF	TGCAGCGTTGAAATTGGAAACTACAATGAGCAGTTCTTC
TRBV2	many	TRBJ2-1	TRBD2	CASSGRTSASDEQFF	TGTGCCAGCAGTGGTAGGACTAGCGCCTCAGATGAGCAGTTCTTC
TRBV20-1	-	TRBJ2-5	-	CKPMYQETQYF	TGCAAACCCATGTACCAAGAGACCCAGTACTTC
TRBV29-1	-	TRBJ1-1	-	CSAPTTGGGRTEAFF	TGCAGCGCCCCCACCACTGGGGGGGGTAGGACTGAAGCTTTCTTT
TRBV7-9	many	TRBJ1-1	-	CASSPQGRVNTEAFF	TGTGCCAGCAGCCCTCAGGGGAGGGTGAACACTGAAGCTTTCTTT
TRBV2	-	TRBJ2-5	TRBD2	CASRLAGGFQETQYF	TGTGCCAGCCGTCTAGCGGGGGGCTTCCAAGAGACCCAGTACTTC
TRBV20-1	few	TRBJ2-1	-	CSARDRGLPETYNEQFF	TGCAGTGCTAGAGATCGGGGACTCCCGGAAACCTACAATGAGCAGTTCTTC
TRBV5-1	-	TRBJ2-1	-	CASSFVGGQFF	TGCGCCAGCAGCTTTGTGGGGGGGCAGTTCTTC
TRBV4-1	-	TRBJ2-1	TRBD2	CASSQDPGTSFYNEQFF	TGCGCCAGCAGCCAAGATCCCGGGACTAGCTTCTACAATGAGCAGTTCTTC
TRBV7-8	-	TRBJ2-3	-	CASSLGGGLSTDTQYF	TGTGCCAGCAGCTTAGGGGGGGGGCTGAGCACAGATACGCAGTATTTT
TRBV5-1	-	TRBJ2-1	TRBD2	CASSFIGGSYNEQFF	TGCGCCAGCAGCTTTATCGGGGGGTCTTACAATGAGCAGTTCTTC
TRBV7-9	-	TRBJ2-3	TRBD2	CASSLGLAGGSSTDTQYF	TGTGCCAGCAGCCTGGGACTAGCGGGGGGCTCTAGCACAGATACGCAGTATTTT
TRBV2	many	TRBJ2-1	-	CGEGEPYNEQFF	TGCGGGGAGGGGGAACCCTACAATGAGCAGTTCTTC
TRBV7-3	many	TRBJ1-2	-	CASSLNPGPNYGYTF	TGTGCCAGCAGCTTAAATCCAGGCCCTAACTATGGCTACACCTTC
TRBV4-1	few	TRBJ1-1	TRBD1	CASSLGTGDFEAFF	TGCGCCAGCAGCCTCGGGACAGGCGACTTTGAAGCTTTCTTT
TRBV28	few	TRBJ1-4	-	CASSFNRAEWDEKLFF	TGTGCCAGCAGTTTTAACAGGGCCGAATGGGATGAAAAACTGTTTTTT
TRBV7-8	few	TRBJ1-6	-	CASSLAGTSYNSPLHF	TGTGCCAGCAGCTTAGCGGGAACAAGCTATAATTCACCCCTCCACTTT
TRBV7-2	many	TRBJ1-3	-	CASSFEGPSTSGNTIYF	TGTGCCAGCAGCTTCGAGGGACCCAGCACCTCTGGAAACACCATATATTTT
TRBV20-1	-	TRBJ1-5	TRBD1	CSARALKTGGNQPQHF	TGCAGTGCTAGGGCCCTGAAGACAGGGGGTAATCAGCCCCAGCATTTT
TRBV27	many	TRBJ2-3	-	CASSFRLDERGLSTDTQYF	TGTGCCAGCAGTTTCAGATTGGATGAGCGAGGGCTGAGCACAGATACGCAGTATTTT
TRBV7-2	few	TRBJ2-5	TRBD2	CASSRDRLAAIQETQYF	TGTGCCAGCAGCCGAGATAGACTAGCGGCTATACAAGAGACCCAGTACTTC
TRBV6-5	-	TRBJ1-2	-	CASSPLQGSNYGYTF	TGTGCCAGCAGTCCTCTCCAAGGAAGTAACTATGGCTACACCTTC
TRBV27	few	TRBJ2-3	-	CASSFLHLGTDTQYF	TGTGCCAGCAGTTTTCTGCACCTAGGCACAGATACGCAGTATTTT
TRBV6-5	few	TRBJ2-1	-	CASSYSWGGAYNEQFF	TGTGCCAGCAGTTACTCGTGGGGGGGGGCATACAATGAGCAGTTCTTC
TRBV28	-	TRBJ2-3	TRBD2	CASSPGLAGGLADTQYF	TGTGCCAGCAGTCCGGGACTAGCGGGGGGGCTTGCAGATACGCAGTATTTT
TRBV7-9	few	TRBJ2-1	-	CASSLAEGDNEQFF	TGTGCCAGCAGCTTAGCGGAGGGAGACAATGAGCAGTTCTTC
TRBV2	-	TRBJ2-2	-	CASLPTNTGELFF	TGTGCCAGCCTACCGACCAACACCGGGGAGCTGTTTTTT
TRBV12-3/TRBV12-4	few	TRBJ2-1	TRBD2	CASSAGGLLNEQFF	TGTGCCAGCAGTGCGGGGGGGCTACTAAATGAGCAGTTCTTC
TRBV28	-	TRBJ1-2	-	CASTQGLGSNGYTF	TGTGCCAGCACCCAAGGACTAGGGTCCAATGGCTACACCTTC
TRBV19	-	TRBJ2-2	-	CASSKQDMTGELFF	TGTGCCAGTAGTAAACAGGATATGACCGGGGAGCTGTTTTTT
TRBV4-3	-	TRBJ2-3	-	CASSQEVAGGPLSTQYF	TGCGCCAGCAGCCAAGAGGTAGCCGGGGGGCCGCTTAGTACGCAGTATTTT
TRBV7-6	many	TRBJ2-7	-	CASSPNQAYEQYF	TGTGCCAGCAGCCCTAACCAGGCCTACGAGCAGTACTTC
TRBV7-2	many	TRBJ2-4	TRBD2	CASSTRGGLAKNIQYF	TGTGCCAGCAGCACCCGGGGGGGCCTAGCCAAAAACATTCAGTACTTC